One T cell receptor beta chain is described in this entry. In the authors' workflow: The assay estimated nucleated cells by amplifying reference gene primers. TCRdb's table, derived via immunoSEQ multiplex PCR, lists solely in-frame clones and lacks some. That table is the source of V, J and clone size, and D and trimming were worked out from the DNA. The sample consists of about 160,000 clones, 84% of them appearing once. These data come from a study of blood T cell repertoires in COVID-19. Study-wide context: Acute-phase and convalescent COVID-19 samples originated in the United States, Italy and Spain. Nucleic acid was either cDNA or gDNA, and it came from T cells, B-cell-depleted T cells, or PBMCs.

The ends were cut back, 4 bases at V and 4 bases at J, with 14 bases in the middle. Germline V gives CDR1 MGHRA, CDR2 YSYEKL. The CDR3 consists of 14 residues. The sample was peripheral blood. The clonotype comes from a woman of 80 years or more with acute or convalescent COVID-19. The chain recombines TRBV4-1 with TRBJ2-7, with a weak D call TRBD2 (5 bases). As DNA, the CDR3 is TGCGCCAGCAGCCGGAACCGGGATACATACGAGCAGTACTTC. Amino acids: CASSRNRDTYEQYF.